Given below is one T cell receptor (beta chain) in context. Its target is not known. All participating donors were Caucasian adults from Nashville, Tennessee. The entry originates in a study of shared clonotypes between healthy human individuals. Findings and caveats of the study: Naive CD4 clonotypes were shared across a few donors at roughly 5%. Rarefaction indicated that sorted-subset sequencing remained incomplete although depth was large. Non-shared clonotypes showed lower generation probabilities than clonotypes common to all four donors.

Method: immunoSEQ multiplex PCR; TCRdb's copy keeps in-frame clones and lacks some. The sample has roughly 320,000 clones, around nine tenths seen once; the top ten hold about a sixth. CDR1 is MNHEY and CDR2 is SMNVEV in the germline V gene (reference sequence). The CDR3 has 13 residues. Trimming stripped 4 bases from V and 5 bases from J, with 9 bases between. The rearrangement joins TRBV27 to TRBJ1-5, with D tentatively TRBD1 (5 bases). Sequencing was carried out using memory CD8+ T cells sorted from blood. Subset denoted: CD45RO+ cells pooled with CCR7-negative TemRA cells. The origin of this receptor is a young man in good health. The CDR3: CASSWGGDQPQHF. Written as DNA, the CDR3 is TGTGCCAGCAGTTGGGGGGGGGATCAGCCCCAGCATTTT.